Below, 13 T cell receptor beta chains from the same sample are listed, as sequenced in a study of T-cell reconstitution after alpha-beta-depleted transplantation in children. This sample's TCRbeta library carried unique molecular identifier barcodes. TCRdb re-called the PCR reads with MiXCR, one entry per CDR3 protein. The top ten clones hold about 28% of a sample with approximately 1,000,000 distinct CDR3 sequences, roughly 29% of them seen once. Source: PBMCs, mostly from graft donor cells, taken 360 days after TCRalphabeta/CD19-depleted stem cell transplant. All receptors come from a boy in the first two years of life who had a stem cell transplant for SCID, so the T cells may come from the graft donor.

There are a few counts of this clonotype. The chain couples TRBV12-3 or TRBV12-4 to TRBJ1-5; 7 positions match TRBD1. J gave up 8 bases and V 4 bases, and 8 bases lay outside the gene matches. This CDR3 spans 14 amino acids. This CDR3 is CASSWGQPQEPQHF. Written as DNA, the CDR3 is TGTGCCAGCAGTTGGGGACAGCCCCAGGAGCCCCAGCATTTT.

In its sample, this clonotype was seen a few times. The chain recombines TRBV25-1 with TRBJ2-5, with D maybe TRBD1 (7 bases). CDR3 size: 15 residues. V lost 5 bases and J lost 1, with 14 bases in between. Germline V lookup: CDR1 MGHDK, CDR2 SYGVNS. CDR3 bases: TGTGCCAGCAGTCGACACAGGGGAGGCCAAGAGACCCAGTACTTC. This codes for CASSRHRGGQETQYF.

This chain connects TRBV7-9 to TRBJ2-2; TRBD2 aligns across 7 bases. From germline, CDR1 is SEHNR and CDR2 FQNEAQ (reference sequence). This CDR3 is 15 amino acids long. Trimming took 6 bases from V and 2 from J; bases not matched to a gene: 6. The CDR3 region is CASRAGTTNTGELFF. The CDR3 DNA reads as TGTGCCAGCAGGGCCGGGACTACTAACACCGGGGAGCTGTTTTTT. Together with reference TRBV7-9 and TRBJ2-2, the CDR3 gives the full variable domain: DTGVSQNPRHKITKRGQNVTFRCDPISEHNRLYWYRQTLGQGPEFLTYFQNEAQLEKSRLLSDRFSAERPKGSFSTLEIQRTEQGDSAMYLCASRAGTTNTGELFFGEGSRLTVL.

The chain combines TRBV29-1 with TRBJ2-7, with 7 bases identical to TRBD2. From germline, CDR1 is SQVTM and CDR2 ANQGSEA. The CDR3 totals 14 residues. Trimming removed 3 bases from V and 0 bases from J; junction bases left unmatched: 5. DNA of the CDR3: TGCAGCGTTGAGTGGAAGCGGGACTCCTACGAGCAGTACTTC. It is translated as CSVEWKRDSYEQYF.

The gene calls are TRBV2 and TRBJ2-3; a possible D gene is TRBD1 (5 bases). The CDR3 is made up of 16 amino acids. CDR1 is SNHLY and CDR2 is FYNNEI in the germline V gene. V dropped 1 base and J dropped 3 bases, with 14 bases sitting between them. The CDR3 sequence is CASSEGLGARTDTQYF. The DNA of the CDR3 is TGTGCCAGCAGTGAAGGGTTAGGGGCGAGAACAGATACGCAGTATTTT.

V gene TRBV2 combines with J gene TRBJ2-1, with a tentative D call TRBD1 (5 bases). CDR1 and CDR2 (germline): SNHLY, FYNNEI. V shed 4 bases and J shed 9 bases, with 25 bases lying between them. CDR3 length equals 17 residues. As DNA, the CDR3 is TGTGCCAGCAGTGTTCAGTGGCCTGTCGGTTATGACAGTGAGCAGTTCTTC. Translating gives CASSVQWPVGYDSEQFF.

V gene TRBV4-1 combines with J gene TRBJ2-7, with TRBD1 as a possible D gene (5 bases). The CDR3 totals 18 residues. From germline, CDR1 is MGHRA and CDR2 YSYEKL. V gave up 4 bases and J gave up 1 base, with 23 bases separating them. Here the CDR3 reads CASSLLQGVYEASYEQYF. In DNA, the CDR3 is TGCGCCAGCAGCCTTCTCCAAGGGGTCTACGAAGCTTCCTACGAGCAGTACTTC.

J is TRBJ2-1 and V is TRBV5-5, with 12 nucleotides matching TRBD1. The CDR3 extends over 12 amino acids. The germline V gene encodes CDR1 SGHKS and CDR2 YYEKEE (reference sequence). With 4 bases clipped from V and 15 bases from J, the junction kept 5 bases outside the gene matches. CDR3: CASSPGTGGAFF. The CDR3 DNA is TGTGCCAGCAGCCCTGGGACAGGGGGCGCGTTCTTC. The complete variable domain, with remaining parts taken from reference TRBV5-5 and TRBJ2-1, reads DAGVTQSPTHLIKTRGQQVTLRCSPISGHKSVSWYQQVLGQGPQFIFQYYEKEERGRGNFPDRFSARQFPNYSSELNVNALLLGDSALYLCASSPGTGGAFFGPGTRLTVL.

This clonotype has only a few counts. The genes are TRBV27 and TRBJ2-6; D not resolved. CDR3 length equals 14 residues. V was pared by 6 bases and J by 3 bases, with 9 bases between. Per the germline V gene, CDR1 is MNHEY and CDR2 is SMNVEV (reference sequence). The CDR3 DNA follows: TGTGCCAGCAGACCAGTTGTTGGGGCCAACGTCCTGACTTTC. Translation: CASRPVVGANVLTF.

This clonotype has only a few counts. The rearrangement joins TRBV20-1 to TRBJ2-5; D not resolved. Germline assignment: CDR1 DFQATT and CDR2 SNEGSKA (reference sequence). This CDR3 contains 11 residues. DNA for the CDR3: TGCAGAGTCGACATTGCCGAGACCCAGTACTTC. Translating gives CRVDIAETQYF.

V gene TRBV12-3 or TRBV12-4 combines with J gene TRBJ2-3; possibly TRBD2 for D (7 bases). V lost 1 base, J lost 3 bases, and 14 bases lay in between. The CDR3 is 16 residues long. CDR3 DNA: TGTGCCAGCAGTTTAGGGACTAGAGGGGGGACAGATACGCAGTATTTT. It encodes CASSLGTRGGTDTQYF.

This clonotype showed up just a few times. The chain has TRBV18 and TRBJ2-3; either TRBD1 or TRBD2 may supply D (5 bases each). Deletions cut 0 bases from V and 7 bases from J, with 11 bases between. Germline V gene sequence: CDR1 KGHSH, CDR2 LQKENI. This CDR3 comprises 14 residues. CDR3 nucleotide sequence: TGTGCCAGCTCACCACCGACAGACTACTATACGCAGTATTTT. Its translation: CASSPPTDYYTQYF.

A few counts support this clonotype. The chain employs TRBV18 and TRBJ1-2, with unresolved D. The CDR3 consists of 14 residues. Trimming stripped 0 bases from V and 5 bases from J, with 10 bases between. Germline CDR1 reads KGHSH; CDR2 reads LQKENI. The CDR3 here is CASSPPDRGYGYTF. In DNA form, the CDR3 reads TGTGCCAGCTCACCACCGGACCGGGGTTATGGCTACACCTTC.